The clone carrying this TCR beta chain appeared many times. The source of the sample is a study of prognosis after radiotherapy for stage I lung cancer. Study overall: Recruitment took place in Nanjing, China, where patients with stage I non-small cell lung cancer were enrolled between early 2018 and 2019.

Genomic DNA served as the source from which two-round multiplex PCR generated TCR beta CDR3 amplicons. Individual primers that were specific to each TRBV and TRBJ gene served in first-round PCR. MiXCR, applied by TCRdb to the multiplex PCR reads, yields one record per CDR3 protein. The data contain around 14,000 distinct CDR3 sequences, about 32% of them singletons. Germline CDR1 reads MDHEN; CDR2 reads SYDVKM. This CDR3 region has 15 residues. V lost 6 bases to trimming and J lost 8 bases, with 19 bases between them. This rearrangement joins TRBV28 to TRBJ1-4, with D possibly TRBD1 on 6 matching bases. Sequencing used PBMCs, obtained before or after stereotactic body radiation therapy (not recorded which). The clonotype comes from a donor aged 50 or older with non-small cell lung cancer. The CDR3 DNA is TGTGCCAGCAGCCCATCCAGGGGATTGGGAGAAAAACTGTTTTTT. Protein product: CASSPSRGLGEKLFF.